Shown below are 11 T cell receptor beta chains from a single sample sequenced in a study of control samples from healthy donors and cancer patients. Some clones are missing from TCRdb's copy, which holds only in-frame ones; the method was immunoSEQ multiplex PCR. Of about 250,000 clones listed, about 80% were seen once; the top ten hold about an eighth. Sample: PBMCs. These receptors were collected from a woman aged 60-70 years with lung cancer.

The chain uses TRBV4-1 and TRBJ1-5, with 9 bases matching TRBD1. J lost 3 bases, V lost 0 bases, and 9 bases had no gene match. Looked up from germline, CDR1 is MGHRA and CDR2 is YSYEKL. CDR3 length: 18 amino acids. The CDR3 DNA sequence: TGCGCCAGCAGCCAAGACGGGCCGGGACAGGGATCCAATCAGCCCCAGCATTTT. Translating it yields CASSQDGPGQGSNQPQHF.

V gene TRBV7-9 combines with J gene TRBJ2-6, with D perhaps TRBD1 or TRBD2 (6 bases each). The germline gives CDR1 SEHNR, CDR2 FQNEAQ (reference sequence). CDR3 length equals 17 residues. V lost 2 bases to trimming and J lost 0 bases, with 11 bases between them. The CDR3 DNA sequence: TGTGCCAGCAGCTTATTTACGGGGGCCTCTGGGGCCAACGTCCTGACTTTC. Encoded protein: CASSLFTGASGANVLTF.

This chain joins TRBV27 and TRBJ2-7; 7 bases line up with TRBD1. Germline values: CDR1 MNHEY, CDR2 SMNVEV (reference sequence). With 6 bases clipped from V and 3 bases from J, the junction kept 11 bases outside the gene matches. This CDR3 is built from 15 residues. CDR3: CASSPRNSGGYEQYF. The CDR3 DNA is TGTGCCAGCAGCCCCCGGAACTCAGGGGGCTACGAGCAGTACTTC.

This chain connects TRBV27 to TRBJ1-1; the match to TRBD1 covers 7 bases. Germline V lookup: CDR1 MNHEY, CDR2 SMNVEV (reference sequence). The CDR3 has 18 amino acids. V lost 6 bases and J lost 0; bases outside the gene matches: 16. CDR3 in DNA: TGTGCCAGCAGAAGTTTAGCCCCGGACAGGTACATGAACACTGAAGCTTTCTTT. Protein: CASRSLAPDRYMNTEAFF.

This clone was counted only a few times. The chain uses TRBV3-1 (or the pseudogene TRBV3-2) and TRBJ1-2; D remains ambiguous. CDR1 is LGHDT and CDR2 is YNNKEL in the germline V gene (reference sequence). This CDR3 comprises 13 residues. Between the trimmed V and J ends, which lost 2 bases and 4 bases, there was a span of 8 bases. The CDR3 DNA reads TGTGCCAGCAGCCAATTCACCCCCTATGGCTACACCTTC. Translated, it gives CASSQFTPYGYTF.

This clone was observed a single time. The chain recombines TRBV28 with TRBJ2-5; 9 nucleotides agree with TRBD1. This CDR3 spans 14 amino acids. CDR1 MDHEN and CDR2 SYDVKM come from the germline V gene. J lost 4 bases, V lost 6 bases, and 6 bases had no gene match. In DNA form, the CDR3 reads TGTGCCAGCAGCAATACAGGGGGCGCAGAGACCCAGTACTTC. It specifies CASSNTGGAETQYF. Based on the CDR3 plus reference TRBV28 and TRBJ2-5, the full variable domain is DVKVTQSSRYLVKRTGEKVFLECVQDMDHENMFWYRQDPGLGLRLIYFSYDVKMKEKGDIPEGYSVSREKKERFSLILESASTNQTSMYLCASSNTGGAETQYFGPGTRLLVL.

Here the CDR3 reads CSVEGREETQYF. The CDR3 DNA is TGCAGCGTTGAAGGGAGGGAAGAGACCCAGTACTTC. V gene TRBV29-1 combines with J gene TRBJ2-5, with a weak D call TRBD2 (6 bases). The germline gives CDR1 SQVTM, CDR2 ANQGSEA. CDR3 length equals 12 residues. The V gene lost 1 base and the J gene lost 3 bases, with 6 bases spanning the gap.

The chain links TRBV5-1 to TRBJ2-7, with D uncertain. The CDR3 length is 14 residues. The germline CDR1 and CDR2 sequences are SGHRS and YFSETQ. Trimming stripped 0 bases from V and 4 bases from J, with 11 bases between. DNA for the CDR3: TGCGCCAGCAGCTTGGACAGTGCCTCGTACGAGCAGTACTTC. It is translated as CASSLDSASYEQYF.

The chain uses TRBV9 and TRBJ2-7, with D possibly TRBD1 on 5 matching bases. The CDR3 consists of 15 residues. V was clipped by 1 base and J by 6 bases, with 17 bases between them. Looked up from germline, CDR1 is SGDLS and CDR2 is YYNGEE. CDR3 coding DNA: TGTGCCAGCAGCGTACAGGGTGATAGGGCGGCCGAGCAGTACTTC. Translation gives CASSVQGDRAAEQYF. Using reference TRBV9 and TRBJ2-7 for the parts outside the CDR3, the full variable domain is DSGVTQTPKHLITATGQRVTLRCSPRSGDLSVYWYQQSLDQGLQFLIQYYNGEERAKGNILERFSAQQFPDLHSELNLSSLELGDSALYFCASSVQGDRAAEQYFGPGTRLTVT.

The chain uses TRBV6-2 or TRBV6-3 and TRBJ2-4, with D unresolved. Germline-derived CDR1 and CDR2 are MNHEY and SVGEGT. The CDR3 is 17 residues long. Between the trimmed V and J ends, which lost 6 bases and 8 bases, there was a span of 26 bases. In DNA form, the CDR3 reads TGTGCCAGCAGCCTCCGAACCCCGAGGAGCCCGGGTCACATTCAGTACTTC. Amino acid sequence: CASSLRTPRSPGHIQYF.

The chain recombines TRBV3-1 (or the pseudogene TRBV3-2) with TRBJ1-2, with 9 bases fitting TRBD1. There are 18 residues in the CDR3. Germline CDR1 reads LGHDT; CDR2 reads YNNKEL (reference sequence). Trimming at V came to 2 bases and at J to 2 bases, leaving 12 bases not matched to a gene. In nucleotides, the CDR3 is TGTGCCAGCAGCCAATTAACTGTGGGACAGGGAGGGAACTATGGCTACACCTTC. It is translated as CASSQLTVGQGGNYGYTF.